Listed here are 3 T cell receptor beta chains from one sample, sequenced in a study of T cells in women clearing cervical HPV infection. TCRdb's table, derived via immunoSEQ multiplex PCR, lists solely in-frame clones and lacks some. Its table records fewer than 40,000 clones. The source material was blood buffy coat. All receptors come from a woman aged 18 to 75 with a cervical HPV16 infection that either progressed to CIN3+ or cleared (not recorded which).

Notes on this clone: The read gets to within 3 residues of the CDR3 end, and the germline J gene fills in the rest. The rearrangement links TRBV20-1 to TRBJ2-7, with D maybe TRBD1 (7 bases). V lost 6 bases and J 4 bases, leaving 19 bases between the germline ends. Germline CDR1 reads DFQATT; CDR2 reads SNEGSKA (reference sequence). The CDR3 runs 14 residues. The CDR3: CSAPGGTEMYEQYF. The part of the CDR3 DNA that was read is TGCAGTGCCCCTGGCGGGACAGAGATGTACGAG.

As concerns this clone: The read terminates 3 residues before the CDR3 end, so the remaining end is supplied by the germline J gene. The rearrangement joins TRBV5-1 to TRBJ2-5, with TRBD1 matching 12 bases. The germline CDR1 and CDR2 sequences are SGHRS and YFSETQ. V was clipped by 0 bases and J by 5 bases; unmatched bases: 2. The CDR3 totals 15 residues. The CDR3 spells CASSLGDRGHETQYF. Partial CDR3 DNA: TGCGCCAGCAGCTTGGGGGACAGGGGGCACGAGACC.

Regarding this clone: The read is 3 residues too short to cover the CDR3 end, so that end is filled in from the germline J gene. The V and J genes are TRBV5-1 and TRBJ1-1; D is uncertain. The CDR3 covers 13 residues. V gave up 2 bases and J gave up 1 base, with 6 bases separating them. Germline V CDR1 and CDR2: SGHRS, YFSETQ. The sequenced CDR3 bases are TGCGCCAGCAGCTTAGCCACGAACACTGAA. This gives the protein CASSLATNTE. The full CDR3 reads CASSLATNTEAFF.